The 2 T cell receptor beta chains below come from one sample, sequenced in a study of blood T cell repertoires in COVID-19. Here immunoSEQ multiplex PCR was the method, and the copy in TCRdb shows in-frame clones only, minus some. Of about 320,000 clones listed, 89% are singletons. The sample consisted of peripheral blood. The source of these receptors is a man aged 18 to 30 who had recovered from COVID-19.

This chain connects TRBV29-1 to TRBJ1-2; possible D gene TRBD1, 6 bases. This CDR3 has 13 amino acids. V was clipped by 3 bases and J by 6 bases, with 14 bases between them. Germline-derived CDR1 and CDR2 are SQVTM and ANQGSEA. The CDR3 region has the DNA TGCAGCGTTGACCTCGAATCAGGGGATGGCTACACCTTC. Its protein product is CSVDLESGDGYTF. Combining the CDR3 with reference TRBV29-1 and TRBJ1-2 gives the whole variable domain SAVISQKPSRDICQRGTSLTIQCQVDSQVTMMFWYRQQPGQSLTLIATANQGSEATYESGFVIDKFPISRPNLTFSTLTVSNMSPEDSSIYLCSVDLESGDGYTFGSGTRLTVV.

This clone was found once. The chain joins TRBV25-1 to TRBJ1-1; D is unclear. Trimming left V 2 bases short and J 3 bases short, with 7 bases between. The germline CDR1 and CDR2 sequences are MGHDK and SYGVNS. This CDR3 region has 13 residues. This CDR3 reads CASSEHGYTEAFF. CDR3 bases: TGTGCCAGCAGTGAACACGGGTACACTGAAGCTTTCTTT.